The subject of this entry is one T cell receptor (beta chain). Its antigen is still unknown. The V gene's germline CDR1 is LGHDT and CDR2 YNNKEL (reference sequence). The CDR3 spans 15 residues. Trimming left V 4 bases short and J 1 base short, with 13 bases between. This entry belongs to a study of response to subunit inactivated influenza vaccine. Study results and caveats: Only a handful of new T cells, the authors suggested, are recruited with each seasonal influenza vaccination.

TCRdb re-called the RT-PCR reads with MiXCR, one entry per CDR3 protein. The table has approximately 680,000 distinct CDR3 sequences, around 14% seen once. The receptor was isolated from a man aged 50 or older who received an inactivated influenza vaccine. The chain recombines TRBV3-1 with TRBJ1-2, with D perhaps TRBD1 (6 bases). Sequencing was performed on PBMCs from blood, taken about 13 days after vaccination. The CDR3: CASSPRTVLNYGYTF. The CDR3 DNA sequence: TGTGCCAGCAGCCCGCGGACAGTTCTTAACTATGGCTACACCTTC.